Below, one T cell receptor beta chain is given with its context. The data derive from a study of CD8 T cells in Susac syndrome. With random hexamers, reverse transcription was performed on about 0.45 to 1 ug of RNA. immunoSEQ multiplex PCR amplified TCR beta CDR3 across 54 Vbeta, 13 Jbeta. TCRdb reanalysed the immunoSEQ multiplex PCR reads using MiXCR and keeps one entry per CDR3 protein. The sample contains about 120,000 distinct CDR3 sequences, 80% to 95% of which appear only once. The CDR3 has 19 residues. J gave up 2 bases and V 1 base, and 12 bases lay outside the gene matches. Germline CDR1 is LGHDT and CDR2 is YNNKEL (reference sequence). Healthy donors matched for age and sex were used as controls.

The sample was CD4+ T cells from PBMCs. The sequence was collected from a human donor in good health. The chain uses TRBV3-1 and TRBJ2-3, with 10 bases aligning to TRBD2. In DNA form, the CDR3 reads TGTGCCAGCAGCCAAGTGGCTGGGGCTAGCGGGGGTTCCACAGATACGCAGTATTTT. Its translation: CASSQVAGASGGSTDTQYF.